This T cell receptor beta chain is drawn from a study of blood T cell repertoires in COVID-19. In the study overall: Sites in the United States, Italy and Spain provided acute and convalescent COVID-19 samples. Sample material is recorded as cDNA or gDNA derived from T cells, B-cell-depleted T cells, or PBMCs.

As originally analysed: It was from reference gene primer amplification that nucleated cell counts were estimated. Produced via immunoSEQ multiplex PCR; TCRdb's table is partial and in-frame only. That table furnishes V, J and clone size, whereas the DNA furnished D and trimming. The sample includes 140,000 or so clones, about 77% seen only once; the top ten take about 4%. Trimming left V 1 base short and J 2 bases short, with 14 bases between. Per germline, CDR1 MGHRA and CDR2 YSYEKL. The CDR3 covers 17 residues. This clonotype was obtained from a man aged 55 to 70 with acute or convalescent COVID-19. The V gene is TRBV4-1, the J gene TRBJ2-2; no reliable D call. The sample taken for sequencing was peripheral blood. Written as DNA, the CDR3 is TGCGCCAGCAGCCAAGGGGTATTAAGACTCAACACCGGGGAGCTGTTTTTT. Amino acid sequence: CASSQGVLRLNTGELFF.